The 6 T cell receptor beta chains in this list originate from one sample, sequenced in a study of T cell changes during pregnancy in multiple sclerosis. Clones were sequenced by immunoSEQ multiplex PCR, and TCRdb holds only the in-frame ones, with some missing. The table has 75,000 to 95,000 clones, 94% seen once. Material: CD4+ T cells from peripheral blood mononuclear cells, obtained after pregnancy. These receptors were collected from a female donor with multiple sclerosis, enrolled in a pregnancy study.

About this clone itself: Other DNA sequences in the same sample also yield this CDR3. The rearrangement joins TRBV30 to TRBJ2-5; D gene unclear. Trimming shortened V by 0 bases and J by 5 bases, and 10 bases separated the two germline ends. The CDR3 totals 13 residues. In germline, CDR1 is GTSNPN, CDR2 SVGIG (reference sequence). The CDR3 sequence: CAWSVLAGETQYF. The CDR3 DNA follows: TGTGCCTGGAGTGTACTGGCCGGGGAGACCCAGTACTTC.

This rearrangement joins TRBV4-1 to TRBJ1-1; D gene unclear. The V and J ends lost 1 base and 0 bases respectively, with 9 bases between them. The germline gives CDR1 MGHRA, CDR2 YSYEKL. The CDR3 runs to 15 residues. In DNA, the CDR3 is TGCGCCAGCAGCCAAGTCACTCTCGTGAACACTGAAGCTTTCTTT. It is translated as CASSQVTLVNTEAFF.

This clone was counted a single time. The gene calls are TRBV19 and TRBJ2-3; 10 bases are a match to TRBD1. The V gene end was trimmed by 3 bases and the J gene end by 4 bases; junction bases not matched to a gene: 1. In germline, CDR1 is LNHDA, CDR2 SQIVND (reference sequence). This CDR3 has 14 amino acids. CDR3 sequence (DNA): TGTGCCAGTAGTATGGACAGGGGGGCAGATACGCAGTATTTT. Translated, it gives CASSMDRGADTQYF.

This clone was seen a handful of times. The chain has TRBV7-3 and TRBJ1-3, with 7 nucleotides matching TRBD1. Germline trimming cut 1 base from V and 11 bases from J; bases unmatched to any gene: 5. Per the germline V gene, CDR1 is SGHTA and CDR2 is FQGTGA. The CDR3 totals 13 residues. Here the CDR3 reads CASSLKRDSAIYF. CDR3 nucleotide sequence: TGTGCCAGCAGCTTAAAGAGGGACAGCGCCATATATTTT.

This chain links TRBV14 with TRBJ1-4, with 7 bases matching TRBD1. V shed 1 base and J 8 bases; nucleotides not matched to a gene: 7. Germline values: CDR1 SGHDN, CDR2 FVKESK. The CDR3 is 15 amino acids. The CDR3 region is CASSQGVGQVEKLFF. The DNA for the CDR3 is TGTGCCAGCAGCCAAGGTGTCGGACAGGTAGAAAAACTGTTTTTT.

V is TRBV30 and J is TRBJ2-3; D is unclear. Germline lookup yields CDR1 GTSNPN and CDR2 SVGIG (reference sequence). The CDR3 runs to 14 residues. Trimming took off 2 bases at V and 4 bases at J, with 13 bases between the two ends. CDR3 in DNA: TGTGCCTGGAGTCGTAATAGTTTTTCAGATACGCAGTATTTT. Translated: CAWSRNSFSDTQYF. Full variable domain (missing parts from reference TRBV30 and TRBJ2-3): SQTIHQWPATLVQPVGSPLSLECTVEGTSNPNLYWYRQAAGRGLQLLFYSVGIGQISSEVPQNLSASRPQDRQFILSSKKLLLSDSGFYLCAWSRNSFSDTQYFGPGTRLTVL.